This T cell receptor beta chain was identified in a study of OX40 agonist ivuxolimab in advanced cancers. Study-level background: Given to patients was ivuxolimab, an agonistic anti-OX40 (CD134) antibody.

Sequenced by immunoSEQ multiplex PCR; TCRdb stores in-frame clones only, minus some. The sample has some 90,000 clones, approximately 89% seen once. A word on this clone: Its antigen is undetermined.

V was trimmed by 4 bases and J by 0 bases, leaving 16 bases between them. CDR1 is SGHKS, CDR2 YYEKEE, per germline (reference sequence). The CDR3 spans 16 residues. Findings and caveats of the study: CD4+ and CD8+ blood T cells expanded clonally by week 6 at 0.1 to 3.0 mg/kg. Nonresponders included some who also had low normalized T-cell clonal expansion. The specificity for antigen of the expanded peripheral T cells was not determined.

The clonotype comes from an adult with an advanced solid tumor such as melanoma, head and neck, liver or kidney cancer. The sample consisted of CD4+ or CD8+ T cells sorted from blood, taken in a trial of the OX40 agonist ivuxolimab. The chain carries TRBV5-5 and TRBJ1-2; possibly TRBD1 for D (5 bases). The CDR3 bases are TGTGCCAGCAGCCCCCCTAGCGGGGACCCTAACTATGGCTACACCTTC. This codes for CASSPPSGDPNYGYTF.